The rows below give T cell receptor beta chains drawn from one sample of a study of shared clonotypes between healthy human individuals. Profiled with immunoSEQ multiplex PCR; TCRdb holds only in-frame clones, not every one. The sample lists 2 million to 2.5 million clones; approximately 95% were seen once. The specimen was naive CD4+ T cells sorted from blood. The receptors stem from a man between 18 and 29 years old in good health. The CDR3 runs from the conserved cysteine through the conserved F or W. D genes are given only for firm matches. A row's size may be missing; if present it is once, few, many or a size class.

v_call: TRBV5-4; j_call: TRBJ1-2; d_call: NA; clone_size: NA; cdr3_aa: CASSLAGGPYGYTF; cdr3_nt: TGTGCCAGCAGCTTGGCCGGGGGGCCGTATGGCTACACCTTC
v_call: TRBV29-1; j_call: TRBJ2-3; d_call: NA; clone_size: once; cdr3_aa: CSVASPLTDTQYF; cdr3_nt: TGCAGCGTGGCTAGCCCACTCACAGATACGCAGTATTTT
v_call: TRBV21-1; j_call: TRBJ2-7; d_call: NA; clone_size: NA; cdr3_aa: CASSKEGGREASYEQYF; cdr3_nt: TGTGCCAGCAGCAAAGAGGGAGGACGGGAGGCCTCCTACGAGCAGTACTTC
v_call: TRBV28; j_call: TRBJ2-2; d_call: NA; clone_size: once; cdr3_aa: CASMDRRVNTGELFF; cdr3_nt: TGTGCCAGCATGGACAGACGAGTTAACACCGGGGAGCTGTTTTTT
v_call: TRBV30; j_call: TRBJ1-5; d_call: TRBD1; clone_size: NA; cdr3_aa: CAWSKPGQGGRLDQPQHF; cdr3_nt: TGTGCCTGGAGTAAGCCGGGACAGGGGGGAAGGTTGGATCAGCCCCAGCATTTT
v_call: TRBV5-1; j_call: TRBJ1-1; d_call: NA; clone_size: NA; cdr3_aa: CASLGGKNTEAFF; cdr3_nt: TGCGCCAGCCTAGGAGGGAAGAACACTGAAGCTTTCTTT
v_call: TRBV5-1; j_call: TRBJ1-1; d_call: NA; clone_size: once; cdr3_aa: CASSLARNTEAFF; cdr3_nt: TGCGCCAGCAGCTTGGCACGGAACACTGAAGCTTTCTTT
v_call: TRBV7-2; j_call: TRBJ1-1; d_call: NA; clone_size: NA; cdr3_aa: CASSSTGRVNTEAFF; cdr3_nt: TGTGCCAGCAGCAGCACGGGACGGGTGAACACTGAAGCTTTCTTT
v_call: TRBV28; j_call: TRBJ2-2; d_call: NA; clone_size: NA; cdr3_aa: CASSSPAGTGELFF; cdr3_nt: TGTGCCAGCAGCTCCCCCGCAGGGACCGGGGAGCTGTTTTTT
v_call: TRBV2; j_call: TRBJ2-3; d_call: NA; clone_size: NA; cdr3_aa: CASSVTRGKSTDTQYF; cdr3_nt: TGTGCCAGCAGTGTAACGCGGGGCAAAAGCACAGATACGCAGTATTTT
v_call: TRBV6-1; j_call: TRBJ2-7; d_call: NA; clone_size: NA; cdr3_aa: CASRNGFAIPYEQYF; cdr3_nt: TGTGCCAGCAGAAACGGGTTTGCTATTCCCTACGAGCAGTACTTC
v_call: TRBV5-1; j_call: TRBJ1-6; d_call: NA; clone_size: NA; cdr3_aa: CASSLDVPLHF; cdr3_nt: TGCGCCAGCAGCTTGGACGTCCCCCTCCACTTT
v_call: TRBV6-5; j_call: TRBJ2-1; d_call: TRBD2; clone_size: NA; cdr3_aa: CASTSRTSGKNEQFF; cdr3_nt: TGTGCCAGCACCTCCAGGACTAGCGGGAAAAATGAGCAGTTCTTC
v_call: TRBV6-6; j_call: TRBJ2-5; d_call: NA; clone_size: NA; cdr3_aa: CASSGGQSYQETQYF; cdr3_nt: TGTGCCAGCAGTGGGGGTCAGTCGTACCAAGAGACCCAGTACTTC
v_call: TRBV27; j_call: TRBJ1-1; d_call: NA; clone_size: NA; cdr3_aa: CASSDYYTEAFF; cdr3_nt: TGTGCCAGCAGTGACTACTACACTGAAGCTTTCTTT
v_call: TRBV5-8; j_call: TRBJ2-7; d_call: TRBD2; clone_size: NA; cdr3_aa: CASSLGTSGSYEQYF; cdr3_nt: TGTGCCAGCAGCCTGGGGACTAGCGGGAGCTACGAGCAGTACTTC
v_call: TRBV2; j_call: TRBJ2-7; d_call: NA; clone_size: NA; cdr3_aa: CASSGDTGNQGSYEQYF; cdr3_nt: TGTGCCAGCAGTGGGGACACCGGGAATCAGGGGTCCTACGAGCAGTACTTC
v_call: TRBV18; j_call: TRBJ2-7; d_call: NA; clone_size: NA; cdr3_aa: CASSPLAGGAYEQYF; cdr3_nt: TGTGCCAGCTCACCCTTGGCAGGGGGGGCCTACGAGCAGTACTTC
v_call: TRBV7-3; j_call: TRBJ2-5; d_call: NA; clone_size: NA; cdr3_aa: CASSLTGPQETQYF; cdr3_nt: TGTGCCAGCAGCTTAACAGGGCCCCAAGAGACCCAGTACTTC
v_call: TRBV25-1; j_call: TRBJ2-3; d_call: TRBD1; clone_size: NA; cdr3_aa: CASSDPQGGTDTQYF; cdr3_nt: TGTGCCAGCAGTGACCCTCAGGGGGGCACAGATACGCAGTATTTT